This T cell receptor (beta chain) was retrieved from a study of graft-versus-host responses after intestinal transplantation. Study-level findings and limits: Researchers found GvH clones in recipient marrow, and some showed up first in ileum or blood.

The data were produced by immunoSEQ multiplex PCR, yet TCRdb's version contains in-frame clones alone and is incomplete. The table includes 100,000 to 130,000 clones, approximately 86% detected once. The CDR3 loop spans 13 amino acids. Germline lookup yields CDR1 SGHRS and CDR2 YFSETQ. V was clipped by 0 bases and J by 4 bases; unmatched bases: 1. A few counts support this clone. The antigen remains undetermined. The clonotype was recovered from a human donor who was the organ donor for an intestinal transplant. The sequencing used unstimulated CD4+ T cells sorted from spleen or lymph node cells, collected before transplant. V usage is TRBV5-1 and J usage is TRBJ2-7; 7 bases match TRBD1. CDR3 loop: CASSLDRGYEQYF. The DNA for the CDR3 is TGCGCCAGCAGCTTGGACAGGGGTTACGAGCAGTACTTC.